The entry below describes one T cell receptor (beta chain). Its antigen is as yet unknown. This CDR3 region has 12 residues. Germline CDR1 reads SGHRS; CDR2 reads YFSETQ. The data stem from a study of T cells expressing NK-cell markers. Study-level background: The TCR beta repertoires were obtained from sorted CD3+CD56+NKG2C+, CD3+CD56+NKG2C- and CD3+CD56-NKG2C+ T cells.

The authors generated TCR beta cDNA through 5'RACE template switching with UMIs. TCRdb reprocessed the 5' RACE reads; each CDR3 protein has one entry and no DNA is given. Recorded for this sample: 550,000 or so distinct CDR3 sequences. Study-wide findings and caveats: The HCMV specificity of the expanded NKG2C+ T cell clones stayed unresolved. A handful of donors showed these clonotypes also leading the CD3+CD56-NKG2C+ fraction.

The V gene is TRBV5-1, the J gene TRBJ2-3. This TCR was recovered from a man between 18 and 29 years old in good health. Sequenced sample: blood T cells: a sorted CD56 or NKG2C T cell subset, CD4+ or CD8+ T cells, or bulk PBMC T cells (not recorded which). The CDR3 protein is CASSLDTDTQYF.